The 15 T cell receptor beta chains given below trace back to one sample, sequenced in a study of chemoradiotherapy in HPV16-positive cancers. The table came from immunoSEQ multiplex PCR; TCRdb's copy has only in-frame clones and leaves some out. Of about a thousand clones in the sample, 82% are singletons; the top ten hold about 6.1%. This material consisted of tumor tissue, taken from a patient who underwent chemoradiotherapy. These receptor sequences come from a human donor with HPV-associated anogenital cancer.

The CDR3 reads CASSIKRAGELFF. CDR3 bases: TGTGCCAGTAGTATAAAGAGGGCCGGGGAGCTGTTTTTT. The V call is TRBV19, the J call TRBJ2-2; tentatively, D is TRBD2 (5 bases). This CDR3 contains 13 residues. With 2 bases removed from V and 6 bases from J, the gap between germline ends came to 7 bases. In germline, CDR1 is LNHDA, CDR2 SQIVND (reference sequence). The entire variable domain, with the rest obtained from reference TRBV19 and TRBJ2-2, is as follows: DGGITQSPKYLFRKEGQNVTLSCEQNLNHDAMYWYRQDPGQGLRLIYYSQIVNDFQKGDIAEGYSVSREKKESFPLTVTSAQKNPTAFYLCASSIKRAGELFFGEGSRLTVL.

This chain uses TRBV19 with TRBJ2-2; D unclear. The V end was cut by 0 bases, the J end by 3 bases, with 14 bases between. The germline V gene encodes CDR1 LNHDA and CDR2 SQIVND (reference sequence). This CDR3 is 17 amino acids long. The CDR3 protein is CASSIEREILDTGELFF. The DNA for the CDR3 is TGTGCCAGTAGTATAGAGCGCGAAATTCTTGACACCGGGGAGCTGTTTTTT.

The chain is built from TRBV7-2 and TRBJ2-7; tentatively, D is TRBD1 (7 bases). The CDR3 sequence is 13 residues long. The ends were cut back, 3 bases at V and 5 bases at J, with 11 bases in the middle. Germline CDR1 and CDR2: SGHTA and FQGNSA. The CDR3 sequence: CASSLGRGDEQYF. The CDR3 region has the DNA TGTGCCAGCAGCTTGGGCAGGGGGGACGAGCAGTACTTC.

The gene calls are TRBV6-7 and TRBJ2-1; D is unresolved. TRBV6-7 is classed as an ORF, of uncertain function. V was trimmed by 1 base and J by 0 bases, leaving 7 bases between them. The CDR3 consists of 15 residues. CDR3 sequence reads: CASSYFLSSYNEQFF. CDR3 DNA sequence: TGTGCCAGCAGTTACTTTCTGAGCTCCTACAATGAGCAGTTCTTC.

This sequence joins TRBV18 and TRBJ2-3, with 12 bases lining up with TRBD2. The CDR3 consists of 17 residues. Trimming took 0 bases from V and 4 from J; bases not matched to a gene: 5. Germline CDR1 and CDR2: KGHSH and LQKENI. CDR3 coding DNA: TGTGCCAGCTCACCACCCACCCTAGCGGGGGGGCCAGATACGCAGTATTTT. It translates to CASSPPTLAGGPDTQYF.

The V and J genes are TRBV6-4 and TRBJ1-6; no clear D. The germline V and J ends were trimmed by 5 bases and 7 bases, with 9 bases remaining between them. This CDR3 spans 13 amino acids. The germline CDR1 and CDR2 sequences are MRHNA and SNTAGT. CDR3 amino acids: CASSRAENSPLHF. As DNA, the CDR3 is TGTGCCAGCAGTCGGGCAGAAAATTCACCCCTCCACTTT.

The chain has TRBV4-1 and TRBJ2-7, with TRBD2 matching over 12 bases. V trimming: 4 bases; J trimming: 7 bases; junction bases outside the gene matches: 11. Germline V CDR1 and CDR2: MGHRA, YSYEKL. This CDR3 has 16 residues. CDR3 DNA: TGCGCCAGCAGCCGTACCCGACTAGCGGGAGTGGGGGAGCAGTACTTC. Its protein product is CASSRTRLAGVGEQYF.

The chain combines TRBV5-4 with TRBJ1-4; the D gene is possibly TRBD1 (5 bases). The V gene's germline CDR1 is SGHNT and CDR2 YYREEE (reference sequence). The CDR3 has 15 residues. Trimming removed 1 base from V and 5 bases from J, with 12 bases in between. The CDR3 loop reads CASSLKGERNEKLFF. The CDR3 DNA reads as TGTGCCAGCAGCTTGAAAGGGGAAAGGAATGAAAAACTGTTTTTT. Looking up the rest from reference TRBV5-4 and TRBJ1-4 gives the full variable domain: ETGVTQSPTHLIKTRGQQVTLRCSSQSGHNTVSWYQQALGQGPQFIFQYYREEENGRGNFPPRFSGLQFPNYSSELNVNALELDDSALYLCASSLKGERNEKLFFGSGTQLSVL.

CDR3 nucleotides: TGTGCCAGCAGCTTAGATTTCCCCGGACAGGGGGAATCGAACACCGGGGAGCTGTTTTTT. It yields the protein CASSLDFPGQGESNTGELFF. The chain employs TRBV11-3 and TRBJ2-2; 10 bases fit TRBD1. The CDR3 has 20 amino acids. Germline V lookup: CDR1 SGHNT, CDR2 YENEEA. V dropped 0 bases and J dropped 0; count of bases not matched to a gene: 10. The variable domain in full, completed from reference TRBV11-3 and TRBJ2-2, reads EAGVVQSPRYKIIEKKQPVAFWCNPISGHNTLYWYLQNLGQGPELLIRYENEEAVDDSQLPKDRFSAERLKGVDSTLKIQPAELGDSAVYLCASSLDFPGQGESNTGELFFGEGSRLTVL.

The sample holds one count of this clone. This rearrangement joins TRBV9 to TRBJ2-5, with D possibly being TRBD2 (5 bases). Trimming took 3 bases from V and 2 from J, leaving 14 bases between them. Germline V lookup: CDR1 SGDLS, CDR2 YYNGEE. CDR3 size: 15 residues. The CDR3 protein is CASSAPLGLQETQYF. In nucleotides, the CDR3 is TGTGCCAGCAGCGCGCCACTAGGCCTACAAGAGACCCAGTACTTC.

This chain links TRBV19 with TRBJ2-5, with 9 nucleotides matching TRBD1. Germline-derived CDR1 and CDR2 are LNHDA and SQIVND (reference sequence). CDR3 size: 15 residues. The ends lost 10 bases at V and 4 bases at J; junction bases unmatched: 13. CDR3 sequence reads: CATRKGGGQGETQYF. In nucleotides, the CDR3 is TGTGCCACCCGAAAGGGGGGGGGACAGGGAGAGACCCAGTACTTC.

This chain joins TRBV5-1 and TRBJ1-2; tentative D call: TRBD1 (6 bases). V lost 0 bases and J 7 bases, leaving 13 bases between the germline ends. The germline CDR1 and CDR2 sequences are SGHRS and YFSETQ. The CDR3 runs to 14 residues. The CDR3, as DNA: TGCGCCAGCAGCTTGGCTACCTCAGGGGCTGGCTACACCTTC. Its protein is CASSLATSGAGYTF.

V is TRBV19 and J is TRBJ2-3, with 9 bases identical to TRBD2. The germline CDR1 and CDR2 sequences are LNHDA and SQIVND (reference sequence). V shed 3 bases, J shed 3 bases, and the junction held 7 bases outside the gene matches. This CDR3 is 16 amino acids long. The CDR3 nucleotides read TGTGCCAGTAGTATGATTAGCGGGGGAATGACAGATACGCAGTATTTT. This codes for CASSMISGGMTDTQYF.

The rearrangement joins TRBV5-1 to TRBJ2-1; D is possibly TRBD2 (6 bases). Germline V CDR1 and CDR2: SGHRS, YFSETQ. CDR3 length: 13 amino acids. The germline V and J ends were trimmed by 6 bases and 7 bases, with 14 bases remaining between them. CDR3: CASKASRENEQFF. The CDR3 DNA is TGCGCCAGCAAGGCGTCCCGGGAGAATGAGCAGTTCTTC.

The CDR3 loop is CASSPARASGGQEQYF. CDR3 nucleotides: TGTGCCAGCAGCCCGGCCAGGGCTAGCGGGGGGCAAGAGCAGTACTTC. The chain recombines TRBV5-4 with TRBJ2-7; TRBD2 matches at 11 bases. CDR1 SGHNT and CDR2 YYREEE come from the germline V gene (reference sequence). The CDR3 runs 16 residues. Trimming cost V 4 bases and J 7 bases; bases outside gene matches: 13.